A selection of T cell receptor beta chains follows, all from one sample in a study of shared clonotypes between healthy human individuals. TCRdb's copy holds only in-frame clones and misses some; the assay was immunoSEQ multiplex PCR. This table holds roughly 410,000 clones, 95% to 97% found once. Sequencing input: memory CD8+ T cells sorted from blood. Receptors were obtained from a man aged 25-45 years in good health. The CDR3 runs from the conserved cysteine through the conserved F or W. A D gene is named only where the DNA matches it firmly. A row's size may be missing; if present it is once, few, many or a size class.

>TRBJ2-1|-|TRBV9|-
CASSVGQGYYNEQFF
TGTGCCAGCAGCGTCGGGCAGGGGTATTACAATGAGCAGTTCTTC
>TRBJ1-1|-|TRBV7-9|-
CASSTREALEAFF
TGTGCCAGCAGCACCCGCGAAGCACTTGAAGCTTTCTTT
>TRBJ2-2|-|TRBV28|few
CASSARGYTGELFF
TGTGCCAGCAGCGCCAGGGGTTACACCGGGGAGCTGTTTTTT
>TRBJ2-3|-|TRBV18|-
CASSPVGNTQYF
TGTGCCAGCTCACCAGTTGGGAATACGCAGTATTTT
>TRBJ2-7|TRBD1|TRBV7-8|-
CASSLGTGYSYEQYF
TGTGCCAGCAGCTTAGGGACAGGCTACTCCTACGAGCAGTACTTC
>TRBJ1-4|TRBD1|TRBV9|-
CASSVGTGTNEKLFF
TGTGCCAGCAGCGTGGGGACAGGGACTAATGAAAAACTGTTTTTT
>TRBJ1-2|-|TRBV6-5|-
CASSYSGGNYGYTF
TGTGCCAGCAGTTACTCGGGGGGGAATTATGGCTACACCTTC
>TRBJ1-1|-|TRBV18|-
CASSPGTPHTEAFF
TGTGCCAGCTCACCCGGGACACCCCACACTGAAGCTTTCTTT
>TRBJ1-4|-|TRBV21-1|few
CASTYKQGALIATNEKLFF
TGTGCCAGCACCTATAAACAGGGGGCTCTTATTGCAACTAATGAAAAACTGTTTTTT
>TRBJ2-5|TRBD2|TRBV28|-
CASSWGTSGRETQYF
TGTGCCAGCAGTTGGGGGACTAGCGGGAGAGAGACCCAGTACTTC
>TRBJ2-2|TRBD2|TRBV7-2|-
CASSGPGLAGGNGELFF
TGTGCCAGCAGCGGCCCGGGACTAGCGGGAGGCAACGGGGAGCTGTTTTTT
>TRBJ2-1|TRBD2|TRBV18|-
CASSPPSLAGSNEQFF
TGTGCCAGCTCACCACCGTCTTTAGCGGGCTCCAATGAGCAGTTCTTC
>TRBJ1-1|-|TRBV4-1|-
CASSQVPRVGPNTEAFF
TGCGCCAGCAGCCAAGTCCCACGGGTGGGTCCGAACACTGAAGCTTTCTTT
>TRBJ2-7|TRBD2|TRBV28|-
CASSGHPGLDYNLEQYF
TGTGCCAGCAGTGGGCATCCGGGACTAGATTACAACCTCGAGCAGTACTTC
>TRBJ1-5|TRBD1|TRBV6-1|-
CASSATGGSNQPQHF
TGTGCCAGCAGCGCGACAGGGGGCAGCAATCAGCCCCAGCATTTT
>TRBJ2-7|TRBD1|TRBV5-1|once
CASSLAGGQVTFF
TGCGCCAGCAGCTTGGCCGGGGGACAGGTCACCTTCTTC
>TRBJ1-4|-|TRBV19|-
CASSMDQLWASTKLFF
TGTGCCAGTAGTATGGACCAACTTTGGGCTAGTACGAAACTGTTTTTT